The clone carrying this TCR beta chain has a handful of counts. Its antigen remains unknown. Noted time point: sample taken at primary tumor resection. The record originates from a study of spatial heterogeneity in lung cancer. Points from the study as a whole: It was found that expanded intratumoral alpha and beta TCR counts tracked tumor mutation counts.

CDR1 SQVTM and CDR2 ANQGSEA come from the germline V gene. Trimming removed 7 bases from V and 5 bases from J, with 14 bases in between. The CDR3 runs 12 residues. TCRdb reprocessed the 5' RACE reads via MiXCR and lists one record per CDR3 protein. The sample contains 6,000 to 8,000 distinct CDR3 sequences, less than 9% of which appear only once. The receptor comes from a male donor with early-stage non-small cell lung cancer. The material sequenced was lung tumor tissue, taken at surgery. The V and J genes are TRBV29-1 and TRBJ2-5; D might be TRBD2 (5 bases). The CDR3 bases are TGCAGCGCTTCTGGGGAGTCGGAGACCCAGTACTTC. It specifies CSASGESETQYF.